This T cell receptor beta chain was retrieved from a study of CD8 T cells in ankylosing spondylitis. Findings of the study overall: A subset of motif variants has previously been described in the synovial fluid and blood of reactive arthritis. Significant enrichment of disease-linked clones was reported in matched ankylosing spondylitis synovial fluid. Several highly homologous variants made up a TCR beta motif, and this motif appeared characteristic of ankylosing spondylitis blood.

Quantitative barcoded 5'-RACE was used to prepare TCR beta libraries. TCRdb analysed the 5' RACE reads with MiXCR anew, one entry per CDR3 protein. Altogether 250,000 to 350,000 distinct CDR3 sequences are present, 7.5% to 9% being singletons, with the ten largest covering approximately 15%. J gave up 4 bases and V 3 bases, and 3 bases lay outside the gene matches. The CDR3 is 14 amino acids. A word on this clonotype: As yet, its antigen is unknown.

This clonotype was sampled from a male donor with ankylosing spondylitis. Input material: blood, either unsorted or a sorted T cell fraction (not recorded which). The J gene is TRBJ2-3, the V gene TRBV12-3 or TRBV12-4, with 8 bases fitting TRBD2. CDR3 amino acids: CASSFGLASDTQYF. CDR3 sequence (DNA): TGTGCCAGCAGTTTCGGACTAGCATCAGATACGCAGTATTTT.